The T cell receptor (beta chain) described here comes from a study of identical twins. Unique molecular identifiers were present on the cDNA, which also gained a universal primer site by template switching. TCRdb reanalysed the 5' RACE reads using MiXCR and keeps one entry per CDR3 protein. The sample yields some 500,000 distinct CDR3 sequences, approximately 14% seen once. About this clonotype itself: This sequence may be a read error, since a much larger clone differs from it by one base. The CDR3 end shows no conserved phenylalanine or tryptophan, and so a read error is likely.

CDR1 is LGHDT, CDR2 YNNKEL, per germline (reference sequence). The V and J ends lost 0 bases and 10 bases respectively, with 10 bases between them. There are 12 residues in the CDR3. This sample was shared with a second study, whose subject was yellow fever vaccine responses in identical twins.

The sample taken for sequencing was CD4+ T cells sorted from blood. The rearrangement joins TRBV3-1 to TRBJ2-7, with D unresolved. The sequence derives from a woman aged 18-35 years in good health. The CDR3, as DNA: TGTGCCAGCAGCCAAGATTCCCCCCTACAGTACTAC. Encoded protein: CASSQDSPLQYY.